Listed below are T cell receptor beta chains from one sample, sequenced in a study of identical twins' blood T cells. TCRdb re-called the 5' RACE reads with MiXCR, one entry per CDR3 protein. Of roughly 380,000 distinct CDR3 sequences in the sample, 28% were seen once. Sample: PBMCs. Receptors were obtained from a woman between 18 and 49 years old in good health. The CDR3 runs from the conserved cysteine through the conserved F or W. A D gene is named only where the DNA matches it firmly. Not all rows give a size; the values are once, few, many and, for expanded clones, a class.

clone size	V gene	J gene	D gene	CDR3 DNA	CDR3 protein
few	TRBV6-2/TRBV6-3	TRBJ1-1	.	TGTGCCAGCAGATACGGTGGTACTGAAGCTTTCTTT	CASRYGGTEAFF
few	TRBV10-3	TRBJ1-1	.	TGTGCCATCAGTGAGAAAGAGGGAGCTTTCTTT	CAISEKEGAFF
.	TRBV5-1	TRBJ1-1	.	TGCGCCAGCAGTGGAGAAGAGGGAAGGGGGATCGCTTTCTTT	CASSGEEGRGIAFF
few	TRBV2	TRBJ1-5	.	TGTGCCAGCAGTGTGACGGATACCTATAGCAATCAGCCCCAGCATTTT	CASSVTDTYSNQPQHF
.	TRBV15	TRBJ1-1	.	TGTGCCACCAGCAGAGATAGGGGGTTCGAAGCTTTCTTT	CATSRDRGFEAFF
.	TRBV7-8	TRBJ2-2	.	TGTGCCAGCAGCCGCTCCCCCGGGGAGCTGTTTTTT	CASSRSPGELFF
few	TRBV20-1	TRBJ2-2	.	TGCAGTGCTAGTCAGAGCACCGGGGAGCTGTTTTTT	CSASQSTGELFF
once	TRBV18	TRBJ1-2	.	TGTGCCAGCTCACCACTTAAAACAGATAACTATGGCTACACCTTC	CASSPLKTDNYGYTF
few	TRBV27	TRBJ2-1	TRBD1	TGTGCCAGCAGTTTATATAGGAGGGACAGGGTTTTGAGTGAGCAGTTCTTC	CASSLYRRDRVLSEQFF
many	TRBV6-2/TRBV6-3	TRBJ1-1	.	TGTGCCAGCAGAACCTCCGAGCGGAACACTGAAGCTTTCTTT	CASRTSERNTEAFF
.	TRBV20-1	TRBJ1-2	TRBD1	TGCAGTGCTAAGCGACAGGGGGCGACGCCAGGGTATGGCTACACCTTC	CSAKRQGATPGYGYTF
many	TRBV20-1	TRBJ2-1	.	TGCAGTGCTATGGCGGGGGCCCTTAATGAGCAGTTCTTC	CSAMAGALNEQFF
few	TRBV7-6	TRBJ1-1	TRBD1	TGTGCCAGCAGCCAATTACCGGGGACAGCCCCTGAAGCTTTCTTT	CASSQLPGTAPEAFF
few	TRBV7-9	TRBJ1-1	.	TGTGCCAGCAGACTATTAAAAAATGAAGCTTTCTTT	CASRLLKNEAFF
.	TRBV28	TRBJ2-3	.	TGTGCCAGCAGTCTCAGCGGTAGGGCGGTAGATACGCAGTATTTT	CASSLSGRAVDTQYF
few	TRBV3-1	TRBJ2-7	TRBD2	TGTGCCAGCAGCCCTCAGGCTACTAGCGGTCCCTACGAGCAGTACTTC	CASSPQATSGPYEQYF
.	TRBV6-2/TRBV6-3	TRBJ2-2	TRBD2	TGTGCCAGCAGTTCCTGGACTAGGAACACCGGGGAGCTGTTTTTT	CASSSWTRNTGELFF
few	TRBV2	TRBJ2-5	.	TGTGCCAGCAGTGGAAGTAAAGAGACCCAGTACTTC	CASSGSKETQYF
.	TRBV21-1	TRBJ2-5	.	TGTGCCAGCAGCAAAGAAGGGACATACGCGTACCAAGAGACCCAGTACTTC	CASSKEGTYAYQETQYF
few	TRBV20-1	TRBJ2-3	TRBD2	TGCAGTGCTAGGGCCTTAGCGGGAGCGGGAGATACGCAGTATTTT	CSARALAGAGDTQYF
.	TRBV20-1	TRBJ2-5	.	TGCAGTGCTAGTCGGAGGGCGGAGACCCAGTACTTC	CSASRRAETQYF
once	TRBV29-1	TRBJ2-3	TRBD2	TGCAGCGTTGAAGATACGCTAGCGGAAAGATTAGATACGCAGTATTTT	CSVEDTLAERLDTQYF
.	TRBV12-5	TRBJ2-1	.	TGTGCTAGTGCCCGACTAGGGGAGCAGTTCTTC	CASARLGEQFF
.	TRBV29-1	TRBJ1-4	.	TGCAGCGCTTGGGACATGACAACTAATGAAAAACTGTTTTTT	CSAWDMTTNEKLFF
few	TRBV19	TRBJ1-4	.	TGTGCCAGTACCGCACAAATTGCAACTAATGAAAAACTGTTTTTT	CASTAQIATNEKLFF
many	TRBV12-3/TRBV12-4	TRBJ1-1	.	TGTGCCAGTCACGCCGGACCGGTCACAAGAGACACTGAAGCTTTCTTT	CASHAGPVTRDTEAFF
.	TRBV4-3	TRBJ2-1	.	TGCGCCAGCAGCCAAGGGCAGGCTAACAATGAGCAGTTCTTC	CASSQGQANNEQFF
many	TRBV6-1	TRBJ2-2	TRBD2	TGTGCCAGCACCGGGCAGCGACGGGGGGCGAACACCGGGGAGCTGTTTTTT	CASTGQRRGANTGELFF
.	TRBV10-3	TRBJ2-1	.	TGTGCCATCAGTGACCAGGCAGGCGCTAGATACAATGAGCAGTTCTTC	CAISDQAGARYNEQFF
.	TRBV9	TRBJ1-5	TRBD1	TGTGCCAGCAGCGGTGGGCCAGGGACAGGGAATCAGCCCCAGCATTTT	CASSGGPGTGNQPQHF
few	TRBV18	TRBJ1-1	.	TGTGCCAGCTCACCACCTCCAGGAGAGGCCACTGAAGCTTTCTTT	CASSPPPGEATEAFF
many	TRBV29-1	TRBJ2-2	.	TGCAGCGTTGAAGCCGGGGTGGACCCCGGGGAGCTGTTTTTT	CSVEAGVDPGELFF
.	TRBV7-6	TRBJ2-1	TRBD2	TGTGCCAGCAGCTTAGATCCTAACGGGGGGAACAATGAGCAGTTCTTC	CASSLDPNGGNNEQFF
few	TRBV20-1	TRBJ1-1	.	TGCAGTGCTCCAGACCGGACGTGGGACACTGAAGCTTTCTTT	CSAPDRTWDTEAFF
.	TRBV9	TRBJ2-3	.	TGTGCCAGCAGCGCCGGACCTGCCGCTAGGTCAGATACGCAGTATTTT	CASSAGPAARSDTQYF
.	TRBV7-2	TRBJ1-2	TRBD1	TGTGCCAGCAGCTTTATACAGGGGGCGGATGGCTACACCTTC	CASSFIQGADGYTF
few	TRBV9	TRBJ1-1	.	TGTGCCAGCAGCCCTCGAGCGGGGCGGACTGAAGCTTTCTTT	CASSPRAGRTEAFF
.	TRBV2	TRBJ2-1	.	TGTGCCGTTAGGAGTGACCGCTCCGGGCAGTTCTTC	CAVRSDRSGQFF
many	TRBV5-1	TRBJ1-2	.	TGCGCCAGCAGAAGTGCGTCCAACTATGGCTACACCTTC	CASRSASNYGYTF
.	TRBV11-3	TRBJ2-1	TRBD2	TGTGCCAGCAGCTTAGGGGTAGCGGGCCTGGCCTACAATGAGCAGTTCTTC	CASSLGVAGLAYNEQFF
.	TRBV11-3	TRBJ1-6	TRBD1	TGTGCCAGCAGCCGAGGACAGGGTAAATCACCCCTCCACTTT	CASSRGQGKSPLHF
few	TRBV4-1	TRBJ2-2	.	TGCGCCAGCAGCCAAAGGAGGGGCCTGTCGGGGGAGCTGTTTTTT	CASSQRRGLSGELFF
.	TRBV20-1	TRBJ1-2	.	TGCAGTGCTGAGCTCGCCCGGGACGGAGGCTATGGCTACACCTTC	CSAELARDGGYGYTF
.	TRBV6-1	TRBJ2-5	TRBD1	TGTGCCAGCAGTTCACAGGGCTGGACAGGAGAGACCCAGTACTTC	CASSSQGWTGETQYF
few	TRBV5-1	TRBJ1-1	TRBD1	TGCGCCAGCAGCTTGAGGGGACAGGGGGGTGGAATGTACACTGAAGCTTTCTTT	CASSLRGQGGGMYTEAFF
.	TRBV20-1	TRBJ2-1	TRBD2	TGCAGTGCTAGTATACTAGCGGGAGGGGCTCCCTACAATGAGCAGTTCTTC	CSASILAGGAPYNEQFF
many	TRBV20-1	TRBJ1-4	TRBD1	TGCAGTGCTAGAGACGCCTCTCAACAGGGGCTTAATGAAAAACTGTTTTTT	CSARDASQQGLNEKLFF
.	TRBV20-1	TRBJ2-3	TRBD2	TGCAGTGTTTCCCCAGCGGGAGGGCATCCAGATACGCAGTATTTT	CSVSPAGGHPDTQYF
.	TRBV23-1	TRBJ2-1	.	TGCGCCAGCAGTCCCTCGGGCTACCACAATGAGCAGTTCTTC	CASSPSGYHNEQFF
.	TRBV4-3	TRBJ1-1	.	TGCGCCAGCAGCCAAGCAATAGGGGCCGGTGACACTGAAGCTTTCTTT	CASSQAIGAGDTEAFF
.	TRBV7-8	TRBJ2-2	.	TGTGCCAGCAGCGCCCGGCGTTCCTTGCCCGGGGAGCTGTTTTTT	CASSARRSLPGELFF
.	TRBV4-3	TRBJ1-1	.	TGCGCCAGCAGCCAAGTAGCGGGGTACACTGAAGCTTTCTTT	CASSQVAGYTEAFF
few	TRBV11-2	TRBJ2-1	TRBD2	TGTGCCAGCAGCTCCTATAGCGGGTTCTACAATGAGCAGTTCTTC	CASSSYSGFYNEQFF